This T cell receptor (beta chain) was found in a study of T cell changes during pregnancy in multiple sclerosis. Sequencing used immunoSEQ multiplex PCR; TCRdb keeps in-frame clones, though not all of them. The table includes 50,000 to 65,000 clones, roughly 90% detected once. V shed 6 bases, J shed 7 bases, and the junction held 11 bases outside the gene matches. The CDR3 sequence is 16 residues long. From germline, CDR1 is MGHRA and CDR2 YSYEKL. V gene TRBV4-1 combines with J gene TRBJ2-2, with 10 bases lining up with TRBD1. This receptor was identified in a female donor with multiple sclerosis, enrolled in a pregnancy study. The starting material was peripheral blood, obtained in the second trimester of pregnancy. The DNA for the CDR3 is TGCGCCAGCAGTCCCCGGGACAGGGGAGGGATCGGGGAGCTGTTTTTT. It specifies CASSPRDRGGIGELFF.